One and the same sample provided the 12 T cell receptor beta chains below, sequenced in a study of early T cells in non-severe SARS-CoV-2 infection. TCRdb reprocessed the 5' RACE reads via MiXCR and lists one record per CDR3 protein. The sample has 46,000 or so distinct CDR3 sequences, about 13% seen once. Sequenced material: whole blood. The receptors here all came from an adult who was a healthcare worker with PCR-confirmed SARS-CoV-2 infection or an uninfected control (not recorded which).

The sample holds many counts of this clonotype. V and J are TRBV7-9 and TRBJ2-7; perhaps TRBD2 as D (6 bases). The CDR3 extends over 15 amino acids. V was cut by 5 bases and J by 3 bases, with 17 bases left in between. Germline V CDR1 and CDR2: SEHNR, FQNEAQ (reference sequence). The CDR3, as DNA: TGTGCCAGCAGCGGAGGGACCCAAAGTTACTACGAGCAGTACTTC. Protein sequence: CASSGGTQSYYEQYF.

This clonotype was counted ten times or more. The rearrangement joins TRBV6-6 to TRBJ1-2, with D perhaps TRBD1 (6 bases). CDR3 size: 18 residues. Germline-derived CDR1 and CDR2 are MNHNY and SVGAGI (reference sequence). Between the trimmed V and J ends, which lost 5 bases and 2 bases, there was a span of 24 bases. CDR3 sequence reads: CASSQYRAGESGNYGYTF. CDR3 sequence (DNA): TGTGCCAGCAGTCAATATCGGGCAGGGGAGTCCGGGAACTATGGCTACACCTTC.

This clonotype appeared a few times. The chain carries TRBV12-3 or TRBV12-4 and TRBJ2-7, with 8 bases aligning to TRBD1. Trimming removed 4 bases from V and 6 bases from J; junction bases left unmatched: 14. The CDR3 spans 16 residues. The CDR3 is CASSSGLGQGFGEQYF. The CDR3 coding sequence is TGTGCCAGCAGTTCCGGCCTCGGACAGGGATTCGGCGAGCAGTACTTC.

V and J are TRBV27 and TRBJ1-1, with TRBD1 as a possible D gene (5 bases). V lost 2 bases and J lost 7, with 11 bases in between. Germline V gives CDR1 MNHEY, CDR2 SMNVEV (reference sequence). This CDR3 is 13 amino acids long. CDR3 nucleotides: TGTGCCAGCAGTTTAAGGGGTTCCCTTGAAGCTTTCTTT. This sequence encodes CASSLRGSLEAFF.

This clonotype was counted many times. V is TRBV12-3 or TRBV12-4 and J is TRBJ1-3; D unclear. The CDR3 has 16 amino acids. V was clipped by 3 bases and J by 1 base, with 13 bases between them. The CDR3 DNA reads TGTGCCAGCAGTTTGGTGCCCGAGCGATCTGGAAACACCATATATTTT. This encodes CASSLVPERSGNTIYF.

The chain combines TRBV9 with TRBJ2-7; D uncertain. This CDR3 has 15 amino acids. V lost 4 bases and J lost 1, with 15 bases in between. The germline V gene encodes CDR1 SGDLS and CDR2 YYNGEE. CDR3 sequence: CASSPSSTPSYEQYF. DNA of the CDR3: TGTGCCAGCAGCCCCTCAAGTACACCTTCCTACGAGCAGTACTTC.

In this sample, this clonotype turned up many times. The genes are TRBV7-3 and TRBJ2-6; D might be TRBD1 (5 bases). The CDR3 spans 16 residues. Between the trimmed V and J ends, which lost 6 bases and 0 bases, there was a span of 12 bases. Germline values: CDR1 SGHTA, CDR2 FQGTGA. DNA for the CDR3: TGTGCCAGCAGAGTGGACACTAACTCTGGGGCCAACGTCCTGACTTTC. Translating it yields CASRVDTNSGANVLTF.

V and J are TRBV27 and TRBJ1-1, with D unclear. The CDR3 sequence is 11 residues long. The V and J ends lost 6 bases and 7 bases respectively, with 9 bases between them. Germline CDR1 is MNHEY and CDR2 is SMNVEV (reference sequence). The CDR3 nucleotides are TGTGCCAGCAGCTTCGAGAGTGAAGCTTTCTTT. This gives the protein CASSFESEAFF.

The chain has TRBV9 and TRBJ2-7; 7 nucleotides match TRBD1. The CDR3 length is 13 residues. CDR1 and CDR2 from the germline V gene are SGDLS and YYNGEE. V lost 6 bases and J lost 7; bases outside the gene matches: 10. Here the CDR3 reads CASTGTDNGEQYF. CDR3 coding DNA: TGTGCCAGCACCGGGACAGACAACGGAGAGCAGTACTTC.

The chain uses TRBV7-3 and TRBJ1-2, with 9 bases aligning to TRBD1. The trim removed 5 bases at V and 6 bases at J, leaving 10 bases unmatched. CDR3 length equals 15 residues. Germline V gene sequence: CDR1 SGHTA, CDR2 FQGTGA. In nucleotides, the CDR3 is TGTGCCAGCAGCAAGCCGGGACAGGGACCGGATGGCTACACCTTC. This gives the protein CASSKPGQGPDGYTF.

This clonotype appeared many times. The CDR3 region has the DNA TGTGCCAGCAGGGACCGACAGAGCTCCTACGAGCAGTACTTC. Translation: CASRDRQSSYEQYF. The chain uses TRBV2 and TRBJ2-7; D may be TRBD1 (5 bases). This CDR3 spans 14 amino acids. V lost 6 bases and J lost 0, with 12 bases in between. Germline lookup yields CDR1 SNHLY and CDR2 FYNNEI.

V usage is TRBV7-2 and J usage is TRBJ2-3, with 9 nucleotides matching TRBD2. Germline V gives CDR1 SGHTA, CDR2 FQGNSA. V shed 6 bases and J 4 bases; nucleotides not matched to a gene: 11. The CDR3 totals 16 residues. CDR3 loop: CASSLESGRLADTQYF. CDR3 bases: TGTGCCAGCAGTTTGGAGAGCGGGAGGTTAGCAGATACGCAGTATTTT.